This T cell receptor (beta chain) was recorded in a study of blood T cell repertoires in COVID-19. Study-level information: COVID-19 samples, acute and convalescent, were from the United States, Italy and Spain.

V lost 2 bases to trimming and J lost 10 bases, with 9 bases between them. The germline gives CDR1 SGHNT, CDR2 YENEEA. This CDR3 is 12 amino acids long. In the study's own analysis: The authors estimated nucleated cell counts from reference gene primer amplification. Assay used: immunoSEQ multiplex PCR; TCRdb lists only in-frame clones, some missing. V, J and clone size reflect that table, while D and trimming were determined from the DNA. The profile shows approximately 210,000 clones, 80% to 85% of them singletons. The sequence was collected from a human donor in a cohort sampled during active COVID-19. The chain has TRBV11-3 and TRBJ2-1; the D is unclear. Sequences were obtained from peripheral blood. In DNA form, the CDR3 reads TGTGCCAGCAGCTTAACGGGTGGGGAGCAGTTCTTC. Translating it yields CASSLTGGEQFF.